This TCR beta chain was sequenced in a study of cytomegalovirus exposure and HLA in healthy donors. The PCR made use of 60 Vbeta and 13 Jbeta primers. TCRdb's copy holds only in-frame clones and misses some; the assay was immunoSEQ multiplex PCR. This repertoire shows about 200,000 clones, 80% to 90% found once; its top ten account for around 0.3%. Between the trimmed V and J ends, which lost 4 bases and 8 bases, there was a span of 6 bases. This CDR3 is built from 11 residues. From germline, CDR1 is MNHNY and CDR2 SVGAGI (reference sequence). Study-wide results and caveats: For TCR beta chains, V- and J-gene trimming was later linked to a missense DCLRE1C variant.

On this clone: Antigen: not known.

The receptor comes from a woman aged 25 to 39 in good health and CMV-seronegative. The V call is TRBV6-6, the J call TRBJ2-1; no definite D call. Sequencing was carried out using PBMCs. Here the CDR3 reads CASSFPDEQFF. Here the CDR3 DNA reads TGTGCCAGCAGTTTCCCCGATGAGCAGTTCTTC.